Listed here are 32 T cell receptor beta chains from one sample, sequenced in a study of early stage breast cancer tumors (dated by TCRdb to about 2017). The method was the immunoSEQ multiplex PCR assay. This is the immuneACCESS table as TCRdb keeps it, with only in-frame sequences that have V and J called. A part of the clones is gone; compared with another copy, unresolved V genes explain less than half, and the rest is unexplained. The sample yields fewer than 80,000 clones; around 80% were counted once. The ten largest clones represent over 3.5% of the sample. The sample comprised blood. The receptors stem from a middle-aged person with breast cancer.

The chain combines TRBV28 with TRBJ1-5; D remains unclear. Germline CDR1 is MDHEN and CDR2 is SYDVKM. The CDR3 has 16 amino acids. V was trimmed by 2 bases and J by 1 base, leaving 12 bases between them. CDR3 in amino acids: CASSLRLTPSNQPQHF. DNA for the CDR3: TGTGCCAGCAGTTTACGGCTGACACCGAGCAATCAGCCCCAGCATTTT.

The chain is built from TRBV10-3 and TRBJ2-7, with D perhaps TRBD2 (7 bases). This CDR3 comprises 17 residues. Germline-derived CDR1 and CDR2 are ENHRY and SYGVKD. CDR3 residues: CASGESSLLAGAYEQYF. As DNA, the CDR3 is TGTGCATCAGGGGAAAGCTCTCTTCTGGCGGGAGCCTACGAGCAGTACTTC.

Comments on this clone: An end of the junction differs from the germline gene, which may be a read error. The V and J genes are TRBV7-7 and TRBJ2-5, with D unresolved. Germline V lookup: CDR1 SSHAT, CDR2 FNYEAQ (reference sequence). This CDR3 has 14 residues. CDR3 amino acids: CASSLDAYQETQYF. The DNA of the CDR3 is TGTGCTAGCAGCTTAGATGCGTACCAAGAGACCCAGTACTTC.

Details on this clone: The same CDR3 is also encoded by other DNA sequences in this sample. The chain carries TRBV18 and TRBJ2-1; TRBD1 matches at 9 bases. The CDR3 sequence is 15 residues long. Germline CDR1 is KGHSH and CDR2 is LQKENI. V was pared by 3 bases and J by 2 bases, with 2 bases of the junction left unmatched. CDR3 residues: CASSPGTGTYNEQFF. CDR3 sequence (DNA): TGTGCCAGCTCACCTGGGACAGGGACCTACAATGAGCAGTTCTTC.

This sequence joins TRBV6-1 and TRBJ2-7; 9 bases map to TRBD1. CDR1 MNHNS and CDR2 SASEGT come from the germline V gene. This CDR3 is 15 amino acids long. V dropped 1 base and J dropped 3; count of bases not matched to a gene: 4. CDR3 region: CASSEGTGGFYEQYF. In DNA, the CDR3 is TGTGCCAGCAGTGAAGGAACAGGGGGCTTCTACGAGCAGTACTTC.

The V call is TRBV7-2, the J call TRBJ2-1, with a possible D match to TRBD2 (6 bases). The CDR3 extends over 15 amino acids. In germline, CDR1 is SGHTA, CDR2 FQGNSA. Deletions cut 5 bases from V and 8 bases from J, with 19 bases between. CDR3 loop: CASSLGGTSGHEQFF. The CDR3 nucleotides read TGTGCCAGCAGCCTTGGCGGGACCTCCGGACATGAGCAGTTCTTC. Full variable domain (rest looked up from reference TRBV7-2 and TRBJ2-1): GAGVSQSPSNKVTEKGKDVELRCDPISGHTALYWYRQSLGQGLEFLIYFQGNSAPDKSGLPSDRFSAERTGGSVSTLTIQRTQQEDSAVYLCASSLGGTSGHEQFFGPGTRLTVL.

The chain combines TRBV28 with TRBJ1-2; no definite D call. The V end was cut by 3 bases, the J end by 0 bases, with 5 bases between. This CDR3 contains 13 residues. Germline V lookup: CDR1 MDHEN, CDR2 SYDVKM. For the CDR3, the DNA is TGTGCCAGCAGTTTTGGCGCTAACTATGGCTACACCTTC. Amino acids: CASSFGANYGYTF.

This chain uses TRBV28 with TRBJ2-1; TRBD1 matches 7 bases. This CDR3 has 14 residues. Germline V CDR1 and CDR2: MDHEN, SYDVKM. J was trimmed by 10 bases and V by 2 bases; bases with no gene match: 8. The CDR3 loop is CASSLPDRVWEQFF. The CDR3 nucleotides are TGTGCCAGCAGTTTACCCGACAGGGTCTGGGAGCAGTTCTTC.

The V and J genes are TRBV2 and TRBJ2-2; 8 nucleotides line up with TRBD1. Germline V gene data show CDR1 as SNHLY and CDR2 as FYNNEI. Trimming took 6 bases from V and 3 from J; bases not matched to a gene: 3. This CDR3 contains 14 residues. The CDR3 bases are TGTGCCAGCAGAGCGACAGGGGACACCGGGGAGCTGTTTTTT. Protein product: CASRATGDTGELFF.

The rearrangement uses TRBV7-2 and TRBJ2-1; D unclear. Deletions cut 5 bases from V and 6 bases from J, with 5 bases between. Germline CDR1 is SGHTA and CDR2 is FQGNSA. The CDR3 loop spans 11 amino acids. CDR3 loop: CASSRANEQFF. The CDR3 nucleotides are TGTGCCAGCAGCAGGGCCAATGAGCAGTTCTTC. Full variable domain (missing parts from reference TRBV7-2 and TRBJ2-1): GAGVSQSPSNKVTEKGKDVELRCDPISGHTALYWYRQSLGQGLEFLIYFQGNSAPDKSGLPSDRFSAERTGGSVSTLTIQRTQQEDSAVYLCASSRANEQFFGPGTRLTVL.

The chain links TRBV27 to TRBJ1-1; D gene uncertain. Germline lookup yields CDR1 MNHEY and CDR2 SMNVEV (reference sequence). CDR3 length equals 16 residues. The V gene lost 6 bases and the J gene lost 2 bases, with 19 bases spanning the gap. In nucleotides, the CDR3 is TGTGCCAGCAGCCATATGACATTAGGGAAAAACACTGAAGCTTTCTTT. Amino acids: CASSHMTLGKNTEAFF.

CDR3 sequence reads: CASRWTGSNTGELFF. CDR3 coding DNA: TGCGCCAGCAGATGGACAGGATCGAACACCGGGGAGCTGTTTTTT. The chain joins TRBV5-1 to TRBJ2-2, with 7 positions matching TRBD1. CDR1 and CDR2 from the germline V gene are SGHRS and YFSETQ. J gave up 0 bases and V 5 bases, and 4 bases lay outside the gene matches. This CDR3 comprises 15 residues.

This clone was observed a handful of times. The rearrangement links TRBV11-2 to TRBJ2-7, with TRBD2 matching 9 bases. CDR1 SGHAT and CDR2 FQNNGV come from the germline V gene. J lost 2 bases, V lost 3 bases, and 5 bases had no gene match. This CDR3 comprises 15 residues. This CDR3 reads CASSFSSGNTYEQYF. The DNA of the CDR3 is TGTGCCAGCAGCTTCTCTAGCGGGAACACCTACGAGCAGTACTTC.

V gene TRBV9 combines with J gene TRBJ2-1; D is uncertain. Deletions cut 2 bases from V and 4 bases from J, with 19 bases between. The CDR3 spans 17 residues. Germline V CDR1 and CDR2: SGDLS, YYNGEE. Here the CDR3 reads CASSVLARRGGYNEQFF. Written as DNA, the CDR3 is TGTGCCAGCAGCGTCTTGGCGCGGCGAGGCGGATACAATGAGCAGTTCTTC.

The count of this clone is one. The chain is built from TRBV6-6 and TRBJ1-1; TRBD1 might be the D (5 bases). The V end was cut by 6 bases, the J end by 3 bases, with 5 bases between. The CDR3 is 11 amino acids. Germline V gives CDR1 MNHNY, CDR2 SVGAGI (reference sequence). CDR3 amino acids: CASRGDTEAFF. The CDR3 coding sequence is TGTGCCAGCAGGGGGGACACTGAAGCTTTCTTT.

This chain uses TRBV13 with TRBJ2-5, with 13 nucleotides matching TRBD2. The CDR3 totals 17 residues. The V gene end was trimmed by 0 bases and the J gene end by 2 bases; junction bases not matched to a gene: 3. CDR1 is PRHDT, CDR2 FYEKMQ, per germline (reference sequence). In nucleotides, the CDR3 is TGTGCCAGCAGCTTAGGACTAGCGGGGGGGAATCAAGAGACCCAGTACTTC. It yields the protein CASSLGLAGGNQETQYF.

V gene TRBV5-1 combines with J gene TRBJ2-7, with D possibly TRBD1 on 5 matching bases. Germline CDR1 and CDR2: SGHRS and YFSETQ. Trimming pared 4 bases from V and 0 bases from J, leaving 17 bases between. The CDR3 has 16 residues. CDR3 nucleotides: TGCGCCAGCAGCCCCCTGGCAGGGCCCAGCTCCTACGAGCAGTACTTC. It specifies CASSPLAGPSSYEQYF. Full variable domain (rest looked up from reference TRBV5-1 and TRBJ2-7): KAGVTQTPRYLIKTRGQQVTLSCSPISGHRSVSWYQQTPGQGLQFLFEYFSETQRNKGNFPGRFSGRQFSNSRSEMNVSTLELGDSALYLCASSPLAGPSSYEQYFGPGTRLTVT.

The table lists this clone with a few counts. V gene TRBV6-4 combines with J gene TRBJ1-1, with D unresolved. The V gene lost 5 bases and the J gene lost 2 bases, with 9 bases spanning the gap. The CDR3 length is 13 residues. CDR1 and CDR2 from the germline V gene are MRHNA and SNTAGT. As DNA, the CDR3 is TGTGCCAGCAGTTACCGCGTAAACACTGAAGCTTTCTTT. This translates into CASSYRVNTEAFF.

The V call is TRBV5-1, the J call TRBJ2-2; no clear D. V lost 0 bases to trimming and J lost 3 bases, with 0 bases between them. Germline lookup yields CDR1 SGHRS and CDR2 YFSETQ. This CDR3 is built from 12 residues. The CDR3 nucleotides read TGCGCCAGCAGCTTGGACACCGGGGAGCTGTTTTTT. This gives the protein CASSLDTGELFF.

The V gene is TRBV19, the J gene TRBJ1-5; 9 bases line up with TRBD1. The CDR3 sequence is 15 residues long. CDR1 and CDR2 from the germline V gene are LNHDA and SQIVND (reference sequence). V dropped 2 bases and J dropped 4; count of bases not matched to a gene: 3. The CDR3 loop reads CASSIRDRANQPQHF. The DNA for the CDR3 is TGTGCCAGTAGTATACGGGACAGGGCAAATCAGCCCCAGCATTTT.

The rearrangement links TRBV7-3 to TRBJ2-2; the D gene is possibly TRBD2 (6 bases). This CDR3 has 15 residues. V was clipped by 2 bases and J by 4 bases, with 11 bases between them. Germline CDR1 SGHTA, CDR2 FQGTGA. CDR3 nucleotide sequence: TGTGCCAGCAGCTTAGGCGACGGGGGCACCGGGGAGCTGTTTTTT. Encoded protein: CASSLGDGGTGELFF.

DNA of the CDR3: TGTGCCAGCAGTTACCGCTACGAGCAGTACTTC. Its protein is CASSYRYEQYF. V is TRBV6-5 and J is TRBJ2-7; no definite D call. Germline values: CDR1 MNHEY, CDR2 SVGAGI. The CDR3 contains 11 residues. The ends were cut back, 2 bases at V and 3 bases at J, with 2 bases in the middle.

This chain uses TRBV28 with TRBJ2-4, with D possibly TRBD1 on 6 matching bases. Per the germline V gene, CDR1 is MDHEN and CDR2 is SYDVKM. The CDR3 has 14 amino acids. The V and J ends lost 3 bases and 2 bases respectively, with 8 bases between them. This chain's CDR3 is CASSFTGPKNIQYF. The DNA of the CDR3 is TGTGCCAGCAGTTTCACAGGGCCCAAAAACATTCAGTACTTC.

The V call is TRBV27, the J call TRBJ2-7; 9 nucleotides match TRBD1. The CDR3 covers 13 residues. Looked up from germline, CDR1 is MNHEY and CDR2 is SMNVEV (reference sequence). After removal of 6 bases from V and 11 bases from J, the junction contained 11 bases not matched to a gene. The CDR3 protein is CASSRDRVNSEYF. Written as DNA, the CDR3 is TGTGCCAGCAGCCGGGACAGGGTAAATTCAGAGTACTTC.

The gene calls are TRBV12-5 and TRBJ2-3; TRBD2 matches 7 bases. The ends lost 6 bases at V and 6 bases at J; junction bases unmatched: 9. The CDR3 has 14 residues. Germline V gene sequence: CDR1 LGHNT, CDR2 FRNRAP. CDR3 sequence (DNA): TGTGCTAGTGGCCTGGGACTACCGGGGGATACGCAGTATTTT. Amino acids: CASGLGLPGDTQYF.

This chain joins TRBV19 and TRBJ1-4, with TRBD1 matching over 7 bases. Germline CDR1 is LNHDA and CDR2 is SQIVND (reference sequence). The CDR3 is 15 residues long. V dropped 5 bases and J dropped 11; count of bases not matched to a gene: 14. CDR3 nucleotides: TGTGCCAGTAGTCCCCGGACAGGTTTCAATGGTAAACTGTTTTTT. Residues: CASSPRTGFNGKLFF.

This chain uses TRBV28 with TRBJ1-1, with no clear D. The length of the CDR3 is 15 residues. Looked up from germline, CDR1 is MDHEN and CDR2 is SYDVKM. V gave up 6 bases and J gave up 4 bases, with 18 bases separating them. CDR3 DNA sequence: TGTGCCAGCAGACCACAAGGGCGTCCGGGCACTGAAGCTTTCTTT. Its protein product is CASRPQGRPGTEAFF.

The genes are TRBV7-2 and TRBJ2-1, with D unclear. There are 15 residues in the CDR3. Trimming took off 6 bases at V and 0 bases at J, with 12 bases between the two ends. Germline values: CDR1 SGHTA, CDR2 FQGNSA. CDR3 bases: TGTGCCAGCAGTCCAATATTGTTCTCCTACAATGAGCAGTTCTTC. Amino acid sequence: CASSPILFSYNEQFF.

This chain uses TRBV2 with TRBJ1-5, with D perhaps matching TRBD1 (5 bases). The CDR3 is 16 amino acids. Germline CDR1 reads SNHLY; CDR2 reads FYNNEI. Deletions cut 2 bases from V and 3 bases from J, with 14 bases between. The CDR3: CASSEPTGGNNQPQHF. For the CDR3, the DNA is TGTGCCAGCAGTGAACCGACGGGGGGGAACAATCAGCCCCAGCATTTT.

V gene TRBV27 combines with J gene TRBJ2-7; D remains unclear. The CDR3 totals 14 residues. V was pared by 2 bases and J by 0 bases, with 8 bases between. Germline V gene sequence: CDR1 MNHEY, CDR2 SMNVEV (reference sequence). The CDR3 region is CASSLGMSSYEQYF. The CDR3 bases are TGTGCCAGCAGTTTAGGCATGAGCTCCTACGAGCAGTACTTC.

This clone has only a few counts. The chain uses TRBV10-1 and TRBJ2-2; possibly TRBD1 for D (5 bases). Trimming stripped 3 bases from V and 12 bases from J, with 8 bases between. The germline gives CDR1 WNHNN, CDR2 SYGVQD (reference sequence). The CDR3 extends over 11 amino acids. CDR3: CASSDQGKLFF. CDR3 bases: TGCGCCAGCAGTGACCAGGGCAAGCTGTTTTTT.

The V and J genes are TRBV28 and TRBJ1-4, with TRBD1 matching over 7 bases. Germline CDR1 and CDR2: MDHEN and SYDVKM. J gave up 7 bases and V 6 bases, and 8 bases lay outside the gene matches. The CDR3 runs 14 residues. The CDR3 coding sequence is TGTGCCAGCAGCCAAACCCAGGGGGGTGAAAAACTGTTTTTT. This encodes CASSQTQGGEKLFF.